These 15 T cell receptor beta chains came from one sample sequenced in a study of identical twins. TCRdb reprocessed the 5' RACE reads with MiXCR, giving one entry per CDR3 protein. The sample lists 250,000 to 350,000 distinct CDR3 sequences, around 9.7% occurring once. This sample also appeared in a second study, on yellow fever vaccine responses in identical twins.

What was sequenced was CD8+ T cells sorted from blood. Every receptor here comes from a woman aged 18-30 years in good health.

This clonotype was counted ten times or more. The V and J genes are TRBV29-1 and TRBJ2-2; D is perhaps TRBD2 (6 bases). The germline gives CDR1 SQVTM, CDR2 ANQGSEA. CDR3 length: 13 amino acids. Trimming stripped 6 bases from V and 4 bases from J, with 12 bases between. As DNA, the CDR3 is TGCAGCGTCCGGGACTCTATCACCGGGGAGCTGTTTTTT. Translating it yields CSVRDSITGELFF.

Of note for this clonotype: An end of the junction does not agree with germline; a read error may underlie this. The chain recombines TRBV20-1 with TRBJ2-2, with TRBD2 matching 8 bases. CDR3 size: 17 residues. Germline V CDR1 and CDR2: DFQATT, SNEGSKA (reference sequence). In DNA, the CDR3 is TGCTGTGCTAGAGACACCGGGACTAGAGGTTACACCGGGGAGCTGTTTTTT. Translating it yields CCARDTGTRGYTGELFF.

This clonotype occurred a few times. The rearrangement links TRBV10-3 to TRBJ2-1; 14 bases align to TRBD2. V dropped 2 bases and J dropped 3; count of bases not matched to a gene: 15. The CDR3 totals 21 residues. Germline-derived CDR1 and CDR2 are ENHRY and SYGVKD. This CDR3 is CAISEDPQTSGRAESYNEQFF. CDR3 DNA sequence: TGTGCCATCAGTGAGGACCCCCAGACTAGCGGGAGGGCCGAGAGCTACAATGAGCAGTTCTTC.

This clonotype was observed a few times. The chain carries TRBV11-2 and TRBJ2-1, with TRBD2 matching over 9 bases. V lost 5 bases and J lost 10; bases outside the gene matches: 6. In germline, CDR1 is SGHAT, CDR2 FQNNGV. The CDR3 sequence is 13 residues long. CDR3 in DNA: TGTGCCAGCAGCGGACTAGCGTTATGGGAGCAGTTCTTC. Encoded protein: CASSGLALWEQFF.

The V and J genes are TRBV6-1 and TRBJ1-1; unclear D gene. The CDR3 is 14 residues long. Per the germline V gene, CDR1 is MNHNS and CDR2 is SASEGT. The V end lost 1 base, the J end lost 1 base, and 7 bases lay between the germline ends. CDR3 protein: CASSEEGRNTEAFF. The CDR3 DNA reads as TGTGCCAGCAGTGAAGAGGGTAGGAACACTGAAGCTTTCTTT.

This clonotype was observed a handful of times. The CDR3 bases are TGTGCCAGCACGGGGATGAACACTGAAGCTTTCTTT. Its translation: CASTGMNTEAFF. This chain links TRBV3-1 with TRBJ1-1; no clear D. Deletions cut 7 bases from V and 0 bases from J, with 6 bases between. This CDR3 spans 12 amino acids. Germline V gene sequence: CDR1 LGHDT, CDR2 YNNKEL (reference sequence).

This clonotype has at least ten counts. V usage is TRBV5-1 and J usage is TRBJ2-3; D is possibly TRBD1 (5 bases). V lost 4 bases and J lost 2, with 17 bases in between. From germline, CDR1 is SGHRS and CDR2 YFSETQ. This CDR3 is 16 amino acids long. The CDR3 DNA reads TGCGCCAGCAGCCCTCTCCCCAGGGATCCCACAGATACGCAGTATTTT. Translation: CASSPLPRDPTDTQYF.

This clonotype appeared many times. The chain employs TRBV5-5 and TRBJ2-7, with D possibly being TRBD2 (6 bases). Trimming stripped 4 bases from V and 2 bases from J, with 13 bases between. Germline assignment: CDR1 SGHKS and CDR2 YYEKEE (reference sequence). The CDR3 spans 14 residues. CDR3 in DNA: TGTGCCAGCAGCGGCGGGACCACCCCCTACGAGCAGTACTTC. It yields the protein CASSGGTTPYEQYF.

This clonotype was seen repeatedly, ten times or more. The genes are TRBV12-5 and TRBJ2-1; either TRBD1 or TRBD2 may supply D (5 bases each). The germline V gene has CDR1 LGHNT and CDR2 FRNRAP. The CDR3 extends over 15 amino acids. Trimming stripped 1 base from V and 7 bases from J, with 14 bases between. The CDR3 here is CASGLDRITGNEQFF. CDR3 nucleotide sequence: TGTGCTAGTGGTTTGGACAGGATAACGGGGAATGAGCAGTTCTTC.

This clonotype has only a few counts. V gene TRBV6-2 or TRBV6-3 combines with J gene TRBJ2-6; TRBD1 matches at 9 bases. This CDR3 contains 18 residues. J was trimmed by 1 base and V by 1 base; bases with no gene match: 5. Germline V lookup: CDR1 MNHEY, CDR2 SVGEGT. CDR3 in amino acids: CASSYFRQGESGANVLTF. The CDR3 nucleotides read TGTGCCAGCAGTTACTTCCGACAGGGGGAGTCTGGGGCCAACGTCCTGACTTTC.

This sequence joins TRBV7-9 and TRBJ2-7; the match to TRBD2 covers 10 bases. CDR1 and CDR2 (germline): SEHNR, FQNEAQ (reference sequence). There are 13 residues in the CDR3. Trimming took 8 bases from V and 3 from J; bases not matched to a gene: 4. CDR3 bases: TGTGCCAGCGGGACTAGCGAGTTCTACGAGCAGTACTTC. Translation: CASGTSEFYEQYF.

The gene calls are TRBV27 and TRBJ2-1; 8 bases agree with TRBD2. Germline-derived CDR1 and CDR2 are MNHEY and SMNVEV (reference sequence). The V and J ends lost 6 bases and 10 bases, in that order; junction bases with no gene match: 5. The CDR3 loop spans 12 amino acids. The CDR3 DNA is TGTGCCAGCAGCCTCACTAGCGGAGAGCAGTTCTTC. This codes for CASSLTSGEQFF.

This clonotype was seen repeatedly, ten times or more. The junction departs from germline at one end; a sequencing error may be responsible. The chain combines TRBV27 with TRBJ2-1; D may be TRBD1 or TRBD2 (5 bases each). The CDR3 is made up of 15 amino acids. Germline V gene sequence: CDR1 MNHEY, CDR2 SMNVEV (reference sequence). CDR3 nucleotides: TGTGCCAGCAGTTTATTCTTGTCCCCAGGGACCCCATCCCTCTTC. It translates to CASSLFLSPGTPSLF.

The rearrangement uses TRBV15 and TRBJ2-1; maybe TRBD1 (5 bases). Germline CDR1 LNHNV, CDR2 YYDKDF (reference sequence). CDR3 length: 15 amino acids. Trimming removed 2 bases at V and 6 bases at J, with 14 bases between. For the CDR3, the DNA is TGTGCCACCAGCAGATCCTCAGGGCTAGTCAATGAGCAGTTCTTC. Translation gives CATSRSSGLVNEQFF.

The table lists this clonotype with a few counts. V is TRBV30 and J is TRBJ2-3; D remains ambiguous. This CDR3 has 15 amino acids. Germline V gene sequence: CDR1 GTSNPN, CDR2 SVGIG (reference sequence). V lost 0 bases and J lost 0, with 10 bases in between. The CDR3 protein is CAWSVPGMSTDTQYF. CDR3 DNA sequence: TGTGCCTGGAGTGTACCGGGCATGAGCACAGATACGCAGTATTTT.